The following is a TCR beta chain sequence with its context. The sample belongs to a study of blood T cells in healthy people across ages. V was pared by 2 bases and J by 4 bases, with 11 bases of the junction left unmatched. This CDR3 has 18 residues. Germline V gene sequence: CDR1 SGHTA, CDR2 FQGNSA. Primers used in a second PCR of about 6 to 11 cycles were a sample-barcoded 5' primer and a J-beta primer mix. Each CDR3 protein is one row after TCRdb ran MiXCR on the 5' RACE reads. The table records over 1,500,000 distinct CDR3 sequences, more than 35% of them present only once. The sequence was obtained from a human donor in good health. The source material was blood. The chain joins TRBV7-2 to TRBJ2-3, with 11 nucleotides matching TRBD2. The CDR3 protein is CASSLRVLASGGSDTQYF. The DNA for the CDR3 is TGTGCCAGCAGCTTAAGGGTTTTGGCTAGCGGGGGGTCAGATACGCAGTATTTT.